This T cell receptor (beta chain) was documented in a study of blood T cells in healthy people across ages. Together with a sample-barcoded 5' primer, a J-beta primer mix was included in a second PCR lasting roughly 6 to 12 cycles. Each CDR3 protein is one row after TCRdb ran MiXCR on the 5' RACE reads. Of roughly 2 million distinct CDR3 sequences listed, around 50% are singletons. The sample holds many counts of this clonotype. Its antigen is as yet unknown. The CDR3 sequence is 16 residues long. Germline lookup yields CDR1 MDHEN and CDR2 SYDVKM. Trimming took 5 bases from V and 1 from J, leaving 18 bases between them. Points from the study as a whole: In older individuals, TCR beta diversity per million T cells was lower, falling roughly linearly with age.

Sequencing used blood. The origin of this receptor is a middle-aged woman in good health. V gene TRBV28 combines with J gene TRBJ2-7; D assignment may be TRBD1 or TRBD2 (5 bases each). CDR3: CASSTKPGRPSYEQYF. The CDR3 coding sequence is TGTGCCAGCAGTACCAAACCGGGACGGCCATCCTACGAGCAGTACTTC.